Below, one T cell receptor (beta chain) is given with its context. Antigen: not known. The method was immunoSEQ multiplex PCR; TCRdb's version includes in-frame clones alone and lacks a portion of them. The sample records some 11,000 clones, more than 90% being singletons. This specimen belongs to a study of T cell clonotyping in hematopoietic cell transplantation. Study-level background: Cytoreduction preceded collection of pretransplant recipient samples. Study observations and caveats: After transplant, recipient diversity fell while pathologically expanded clonotypes grew through day 180. Broader posttransplant TCR repertoire diversity was predicted by graft donor and pretransplant recipient Inverse Simpson Index values.

The V gene lost 0 bases and the J gene lost 7 bases, with 12 bases spanning the gap. CDR3 length: 14 residues. Per germline, CDR1 LGHNA and CDR2 YNFKEQ. The time point was: recipient sample about 28 days before transplant, after cytoreduction. Recipients were bled about 28 days pretransplant and at posttransplant days 30, 100, 180. The V and J genes are TRBV4-2 and TRBJ1-2; D call uncertain. The source is a woman in her forties with acute myeloid leukemia. Some clones in this sample may be carry-over from other donors' samples. The sample here was peripheral blood mononuclear cells, taken before stem cell transplant. The DNA of the CDR3 is TGTGCCAGCAGCCAAGATCGGGGAGTGGGTGGCTACACCTTC. Protein sequence: CASSQDRGVGGYTF.